This T cell receptor (beta chain) was sequenced for a study of monozygotic twins with inflammatory bowel disease. The CDR3 contains 13 residues. Germline CDR1 reads SQVTM; CDR2 reads ANQGSEA. Per sample, reverse transcription was split into eight reactions. During cDNA synthesis, UMIs that each contained a 6-nucleotide sample barcode were added by means of template switching. From its re-call of the 5' RACE reads, TCRdb lists each CDR3 protein once, without DNA. The sample is made up of 440,000 or so distinct CDR3 sequences, and the top ten hold 2% to 2.5% of it. The receptor's source is a human donor with ulcerative colitis or Crohn's disease, or a healthy co-twin of an affected twin (not recorded which). The source material was blood. The chain carries TRBV29-1 and TRBJ1-5. CDR3 amino acids: CSVKEGRNQPQHF.